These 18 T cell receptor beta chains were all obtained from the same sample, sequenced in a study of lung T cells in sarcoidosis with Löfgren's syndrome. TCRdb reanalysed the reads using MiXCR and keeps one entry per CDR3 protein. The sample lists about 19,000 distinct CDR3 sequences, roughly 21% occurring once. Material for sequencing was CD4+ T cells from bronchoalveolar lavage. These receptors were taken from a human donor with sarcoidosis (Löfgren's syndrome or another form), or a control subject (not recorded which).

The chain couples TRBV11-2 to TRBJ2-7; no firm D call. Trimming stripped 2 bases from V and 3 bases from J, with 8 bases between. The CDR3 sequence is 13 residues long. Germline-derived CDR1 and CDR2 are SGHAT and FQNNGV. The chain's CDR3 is CASSLPGLYEQYF. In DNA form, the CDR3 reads TGTGCCAGCAGCTTACCGGGCCTCTACGAGCAGTACTTC.

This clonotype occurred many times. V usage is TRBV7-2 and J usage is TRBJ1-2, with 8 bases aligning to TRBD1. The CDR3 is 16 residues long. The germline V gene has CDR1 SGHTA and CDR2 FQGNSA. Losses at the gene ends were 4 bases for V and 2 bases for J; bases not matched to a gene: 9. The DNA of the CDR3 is TGTGCCAGCAGCTCTTCTAGGACAGGGCGGAACTATGGCTACACCTTC. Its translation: CASSSSRTGRNYGYTF.

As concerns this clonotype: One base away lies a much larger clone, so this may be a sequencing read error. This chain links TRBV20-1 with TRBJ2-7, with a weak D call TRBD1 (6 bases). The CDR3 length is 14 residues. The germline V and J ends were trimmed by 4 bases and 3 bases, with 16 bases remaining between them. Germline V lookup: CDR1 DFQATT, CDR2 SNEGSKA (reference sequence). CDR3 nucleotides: TGCAGTGCTATAGATCCCGGCAGGGGCTACGAGCAGTACTTC. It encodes CSAIDPGRGYEQYF.

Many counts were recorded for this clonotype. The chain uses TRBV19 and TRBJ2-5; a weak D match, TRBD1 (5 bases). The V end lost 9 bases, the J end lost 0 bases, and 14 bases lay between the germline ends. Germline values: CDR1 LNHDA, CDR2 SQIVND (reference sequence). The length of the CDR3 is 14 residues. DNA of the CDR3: TGTGCCAGCAATCCTAAGGACAACCAAGAGACCCAGTACTTC. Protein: CASNPKDNQETQYF.

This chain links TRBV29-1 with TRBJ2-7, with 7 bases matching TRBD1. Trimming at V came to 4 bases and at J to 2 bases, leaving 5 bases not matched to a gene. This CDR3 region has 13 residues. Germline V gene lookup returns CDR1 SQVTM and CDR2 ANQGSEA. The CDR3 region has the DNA TGCAGCGTTGTAGGGACAGTCGCCTACGAGCAGTACTTC. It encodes CSVVGTVAYEQYF.

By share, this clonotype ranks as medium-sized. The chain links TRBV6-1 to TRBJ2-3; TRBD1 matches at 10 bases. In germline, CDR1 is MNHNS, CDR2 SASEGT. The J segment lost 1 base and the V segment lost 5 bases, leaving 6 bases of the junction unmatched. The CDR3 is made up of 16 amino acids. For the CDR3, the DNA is TGTGCCAGCAGTCTTACAGGGACAGGGGGCACAGATACGCAGTATTTT. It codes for CASSLTGTGGTDTQYF.

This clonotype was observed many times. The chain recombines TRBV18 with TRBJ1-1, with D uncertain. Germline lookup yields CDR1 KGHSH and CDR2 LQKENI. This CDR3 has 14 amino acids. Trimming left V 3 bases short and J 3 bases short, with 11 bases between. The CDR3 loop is CASSPTQGYTEAFF. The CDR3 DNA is TGTGCCAGCTCACCTACCCAAGGTTACACTGAAGCTTTCTTT.

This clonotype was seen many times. CDR3 DNA sequence: TGCGCCAGCAGCTTGGGCGTGATCACAGATACGCAGTATTTT. This codes for CASSLGVITDTQYF. This rearrangement joins TRBV5-1 to TRBJ2-3, with D unclear. The CDR3 sequence is 14 residues long. The ends were cut back, 0 bases at V and 2 bases at J, with 7 bases in the middle. Germline lookup yields CDR1 SGHRS and CDR2 YFSETQ.

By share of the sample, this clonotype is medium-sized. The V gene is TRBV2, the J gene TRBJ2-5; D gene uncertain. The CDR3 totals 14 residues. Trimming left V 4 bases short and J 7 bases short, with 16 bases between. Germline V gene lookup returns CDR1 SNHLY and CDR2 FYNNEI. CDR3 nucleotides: TGTGCCAGCAGTGTGGCAGATCAATCAGCGACCCAGTACTTC. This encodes CASSVADQSATQYF.

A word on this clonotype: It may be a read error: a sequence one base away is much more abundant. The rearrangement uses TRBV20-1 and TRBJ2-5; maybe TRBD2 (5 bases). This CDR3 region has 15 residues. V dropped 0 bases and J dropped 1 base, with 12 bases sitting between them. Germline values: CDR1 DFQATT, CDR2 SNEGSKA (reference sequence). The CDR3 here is CSARDQERSQETQYF. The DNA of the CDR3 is TGCAGTGCTAGAGACCAGGAGCGGAGCCAAGAGACCCAGTACTTC.

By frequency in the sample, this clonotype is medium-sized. CDR3 protein: CASRMRVNEQFF. CDR3 nucleotide sequence: TGTGCCAGCAGAATGCGGGTAAATGAGCAGTTCTTC. The chain recombines TRBV6-1 with TRBJ2-1; D perhaps matches TRBD2 (5 bases). Looked up from germline, CDR1 is MNHNS and CDR2 is SASEGT. The CDR3 loop spans 12 amino acids. V lost 6 bases and J 7 bases, leaving 10 bases between the germline ends.

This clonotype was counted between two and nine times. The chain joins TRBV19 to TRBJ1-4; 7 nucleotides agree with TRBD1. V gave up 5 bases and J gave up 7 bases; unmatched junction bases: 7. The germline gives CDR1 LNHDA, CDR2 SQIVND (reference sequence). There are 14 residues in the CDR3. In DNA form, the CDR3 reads TGTGCCAGTAGTTTCCGGGACAGTAGTGAAAAACTGTTTTTT. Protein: CASSFRDSSEKLFF. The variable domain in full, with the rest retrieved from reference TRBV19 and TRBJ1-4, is DGGITQSPKYLFRKEGQNVTLSCEQNLNHDAMYWYRQDPGQGLRLIYYSQIVNDFQKGDIAEGYSVSREKKESFPLTVTSAQKNPTAFYLCASSFRDSSEKLFFGSGTQLSVL.

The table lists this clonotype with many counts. The CDR3 DNA is TGTGCCACCAGTGATTCGAGAACCAACTACGAGCAGTACTTC. This translates into CATSDSRTNYEQYF. The gene calls are TRBV24-1 and TRBJ2-7, with unresolved D. CDR1 is KGHDR and CDR2 is SFDVKD in the germline V gene. This CDR3 comprises 14 residues. Trimming removed 2 bases at V and 3 bases at J, with 10 bases between.

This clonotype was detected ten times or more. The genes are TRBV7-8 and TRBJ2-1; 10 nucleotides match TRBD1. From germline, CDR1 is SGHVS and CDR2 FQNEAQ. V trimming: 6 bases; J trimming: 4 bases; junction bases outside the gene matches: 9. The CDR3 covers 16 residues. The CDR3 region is CASSFPGTGAYNEQFF. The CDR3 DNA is TGTGCCAGCAGTTTTCCCGGGACAGGGGCTTACAATGAGCAGTTCTTC.

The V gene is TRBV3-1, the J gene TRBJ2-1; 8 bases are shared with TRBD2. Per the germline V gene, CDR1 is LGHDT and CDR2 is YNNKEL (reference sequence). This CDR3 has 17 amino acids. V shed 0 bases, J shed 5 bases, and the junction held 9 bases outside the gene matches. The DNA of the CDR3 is TGTGCCAGCAGCCAAGATGTTCGGGGGGGGAGGGACAATGAGCAGTTCTTC. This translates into CASSQDVRGGRDNEQFF.

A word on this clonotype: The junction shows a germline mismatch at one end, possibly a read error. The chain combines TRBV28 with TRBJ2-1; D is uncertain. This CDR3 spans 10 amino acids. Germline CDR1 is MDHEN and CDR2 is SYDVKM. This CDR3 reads CASSFGEQPF. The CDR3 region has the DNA TGTGCCAGCAGTTTCGGTGAGCAGCCCTTC.

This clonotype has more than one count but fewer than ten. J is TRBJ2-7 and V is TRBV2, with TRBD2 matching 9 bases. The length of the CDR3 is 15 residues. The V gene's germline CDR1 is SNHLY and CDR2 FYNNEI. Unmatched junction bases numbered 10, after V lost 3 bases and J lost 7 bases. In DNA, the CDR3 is TGTGCCAGCAGTGACGTGGAAGCGGGAGGTTATGAGCAGTACTTC. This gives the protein CASSDVEAGGYEQYF.

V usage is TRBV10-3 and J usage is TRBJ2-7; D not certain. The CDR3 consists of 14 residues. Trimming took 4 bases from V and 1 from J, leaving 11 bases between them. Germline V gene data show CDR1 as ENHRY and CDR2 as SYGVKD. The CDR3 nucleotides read TGTGCCATCAGTGGGGCCCAGGCGTCCTACGAGCAGTACTTC. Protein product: CAISGAQASYEQYF.